What follows are 23 T cell receptor beta chains derived from one specimen sequenced in a study of T cell responses to AZD1222 COVID-19 vaccine. Sequencing was performed with immunoSEQ multiplex PCR; in TCRdb, only in-frame clones are kept and a portion is missing. The data contain 94,000 or so clones, roughly nine tenths of them singletons. The source material was peripheral blood, sampled on day 0 of AZD1222 vaccination. Source of these receptors: an adult in good health.

Here the CDR3 DNA reads TGTGCCAGCAGTTTCAACCGAAACACCATATATTTT. Residues: CASSFNRNTIYF. The chain is built from TRBV12-3 or TRBV12-4 and TRBJ1-3; D gene unclear. The CDR3 runs to 12 residues. The V end was cut by 3 bases, the J end by 5 bases, with 5 bases between.

V usage is TRBV19 and J usage is TRBJ2-6; D is ambiguous. Per germline, CDR1 LNHDA and CDR2 SQIVND (reference sequence). There are 15 residues in the CDR3. V was clipped by 7 bases and J by 0 bases, with 10 bases between them. In nucleotides, the CDR3 is TGTGCCAGTACCAAGGTTCACTCTGGGGCCAACGTCCTGACTTTC. Amino acids: CASTKVHSGANVLTF.

The chain joins TRBV9 to TRBJ2-1, with D possibly TRBD2 on 5 matching bases. The CDR3 length is 13 residues. V lost 4 bases to trimming and J lost 5 bases, with 10 bases between them. Germline V lookup: CDR1 SGDLS, CDR2 YYNGEE. The chain's CDR3 is CASSPGLNNEQFF. CDR3 coding DNA: TGTGCCAGCAGCCCCGGACTCAACAATGAGCAGTTCTTC. The full variable domain, completed using reference TRBV9 and TRBJ2-1, is DSGVTQTPKHLITATGQRVTLRCSPRSGDLSVYWYQQSLDQGLQFLIQYYNGEERAKGNILERFSAQQFPDLHSELNLSSLELGDSALYFCASSPGLNNEQFFGPGTRLTVL.

This chain links TRBV28 with TRBJ2-3; D is possibly TRBD2 (5 bases). This CDR3 contains 16 residues. Per the germline V gene, CDR1 is MDHEN and CDR2 is SYDVKM. The V end was cut by 7 bases, the J end by 1 base, with 18 bases between. The CDR3, as DNA: TGTGCCAGCACCCCGGTAAACGGAGGAGGCACAGATACGCAGTATTTT. Protein product: CASTPVNGGGTDTQYF.

The V and J genes are TRBV2 and TRBJ1-5; D remains ambiguous. Germline V lookup: CDR1 SNHLY, CDR2 FYNNEI. Trimming removed 5 bases from V and 4 bases from J, with 9 bases in between. This CDR3 region has 13 residues. The CDR3, as DNA: TGTGCCAGCAGTACACATAAAAATCAGCCCCAGCATTTT. Its protein is CASSTHKNQPQHF.

The J gene is TRBJ1-4, the V gene TRBV6-2 or TRBV6-3, with 7 nucleotides matching TRBD1. The CDR3 covers 21 residues. Germline CDR1 is MNHEY and CDR2 is SVGEGT. The V gene end was trimmed by 2 bases and the J gene end by 5 bases; junction bases not matched to a gene: 23. The DNA for the CDR3 is TGTGCCAGCAGTTACGTGACAGGGAATTTGGTAACGTTGGCCTTAAATGAAAAACTGTTTTTT. This codes for CASSYVTGNLVTLALNEKLFF.

In the case of this clone: The germline gene is not matched at one end of the junction; a read error may be the cause. The chain couples TRBV30 to TRBJ1-1, with 10 bases lining up with TRBD1. The germline gives CDR1 GTSNPN, CDR2 SVGIG (reference sequence). CDR3 size: 12 residues. In nucleotides, the CDR3 is TGTGCCTGCTCGGGACAGGGGCTTTTATCGATCTTT. This gives the protein CACSGQGLLSIF.

CDR3 in DNA: TGCAGCGTTGAACGGACAGGGCTTGAAGCTTTCTTT. Amino acids: CSVERTGLEAFF. The chain employs TRBV29-1 and TRBJ1-1, with TRBD1 identical over 8 bases. The CDR3 runs to 12 residues. Germline CDR1 is SQVTM and CDR2 is ANQGSEA. Trimming at V came to 2 bases and at J to 7 bases, leaving 3 bases not matched to a gene.

The V and J genes are TRBV2 and TRBJ1-6; 10 bases match TRBD1. Trimming removed 7 bases from V and 5 bases from J; junction bases left unmatched: 5. The CDR3 covers 15 residues. Germline assignment: CDR1 SNHLY and CDR2 FYNNEI. Written as DNA, the CDR3 is TGTGCCAGCACCGGGACAGGGGTTGATAATTCACCCCTCCACTTT. Its protein product is CASTGTGVDNSPLHF.

The rearrangement uses TRBV24-1 and TRBJ2-6; D uncertain. This CDR3 comprises 13 residues. V was trimmed by 9 bases and J by 3 bases, leaving 8 bases between them. In germline, CDR1 is KGHDR, CDR2 SFDVKD. In nucleotides, the CDR3 is TGTGCCACCGCGAGAGATGGGGCCAACGTCCTGACTTTC. Its protein is CATARDGANVLTF.

This clone turned up a few times. This chain links TRBV18 with TRBJ2-3; TRBD1 aligns across 8 bases. The CDR3 runs to 13 residues. The V and J ends lost 6 bases and 6 bases, in that order; junction bases with no gene match: 5. Per germline, CDR1 KGHSH and CDR2 LQKENI. DNA of the CDR3: TGTGCCAGCTCCCAGGGGGCGCGGGATACGCAGTATTTT. Encoded protein: CASSQGARDTQYF.

CDR3: CASSSGTGGARNEQFF. The CDR3 bases are TGTGCCAGCAGCTCCGGGACAGGGGGCGCACGAAATGAGCAGTTCTTC. The rearrangement links TRBV11-1 to TRBJ2-1; TRBD1 agrees at 12 bases. This CDR3 spans 16 amino acids. V gave up 4 bases and J gave up 7 bases; unmatched junction bases: 8. Germline values: CDR1 SGHAT, CDR2 FQDESV (reference sequence).

This chain uses TRBV6-5 with TRBJ1-5; D is unclear. The CDR3 sequence is 11 residues long. Germline CDR1 MNHEY, CDR2 SVGAGI. The ends were cut back, 6 bases at V and 4 bases at J, with 4 bases in the middle. DNA of the CDR3: TGTGCCAGCAGGGCAAATCAGCCCCAGCATTTT. This encodes CASRANQPQHF.

The chain joins TRBV5-8 to TRBJ1-1; D is undetermined. The CDR3 runs to 16 residues. Germline V gives CDR1 SGHTS, CDR2 YDEGEE. The V and J ends lost 0 bases and 4 bases respectively, with 16 bases between them. The CDR3 region is CASSLGVGGSSTEAFF. The CDR3 coding sequence is TGTGCCAGCAGCTTGGGAGTAGGAGGTTCTTCCACTGAAGCTTTCTTT. Drawing the rest from reference TRBV5-8 and TRBJ1-1, the complete variable domain is EAGVTQSPTHLIKTRGQQATLRCSPISGHTSVYWYQQALGLGLQFLLWYDEGEERNRGNFPPRFSGRQFPNYSSELNVNALELEDSALYLCASSLGVGGSSTEAFFGQGTRLTVV.

The chain links TRBV5-5 to TRBJ1-3; perhaps TRBD1 as D (5 bases). V was cut by 1 base and J by 0 bases, with 5 bases left in between. The CDR3 spans 14 residues. In germline, CDR1 is SGHKS, CDR2 YYEKEE (reference sequence). The CDR3 DNA follows: TGTGCCAGCAGCTTGCAGGGCTCTGGAAACACCATATATTTT. Encoded protein: CASSLQGSGNTIYF.

The CDR3 loop is CSVEFLSEEKLFF. DNA for the CDR3: TGCAGCGTTGAGTTCCTTTCGGAGGAAAAACTGTTTTTT. This sequence joins TRBV29-1 and TRBJ1-4; D unresolved. CDR1 SQVTM and CDR2 ANQGSEA come from the germline V gene. The CDR3 loop spans 13 amino acids. Trimming cost V 3 bases and J 8 bases, with 13 bases left between them. Full variable domain (missing parts from reference TRBV29-1 and TRBJ1-4): SAVISQKPSRDICQRGTSLTIQCQVDSQVTMMFWYRQQPGQSLTLIATANQGSEATYESGFVIDKFPISRPNLTFSTLTVSNMSPEDSSIYLCSVEFLSEEKLFFGSGTQLSVL.

The CDR3: CASSDYRFEAFF. The DNA for the CDR3 is TGTGCCAGCAGTGATTACAGGTTTGAAGCTTTCTTT. The chain links TRBV25-1 to TRBJ1-1, with TRBD1 as a possible D gene (5 bases). This CDR3 comprises 12 residues. V gave up 3 bases and J gave up 7 bases, with 9 bases separating them. Germline CDR1 and CDR2: MGHDK and SYGVNS.

The chain combines TRBV6-5 with TRBJ2-7; perhaps D is TRBD1 or TRBD2 (6 bases each). The germline V and J ends were trimmed by 6 bases and 6 bases, with 12 bases remaining between them. The CDR3 runs to 12 residues. Germline CDR1 and CDR2: MNHEY and SVGAGI. The CDR3 nucleotides are TGTGCCAGCAGCCCACAGGGAGGCGAGCAGTACTTC. It specifies CASSPQGGEQYF.

This clone was seen only a few times. This rearrangement joins TRBV5-1 to TRBJ2-7, with unresolved D. CDR1 SGHRS and CDR2 YFSETQ come from the germline V gene. The ends were cut back, 4 bases at V and 0 bases at J, with 8 bases in the middle. This CDR3 spans 13 amino acids. In DNA form, the CDR3 reads TGCGCCAGCAGCCCCGGGCCCTCCTACGAGCAGTACTTC. Its protein is CASSPGPSYEQYF.

The chain is built from TRBV9 and TRBJ1-2; D not certain. Germline V gives CDR1 SGDLS, CDR2 YYNGEE. This CDR3 spans 12 amino acids. Trimming shortened V by 6 bases and J by 1 base, and 7 bases separated the two germline ends. CDR3 protein: CASTRVNYGYTF. In DNA, the CDR3 is TGTGCCAGCACCCGGGTTAACTATGGCTACACCTTC.

V is TRBV4-2 and J is TRBJ2-3; D may be TRBD2 (6 bases). CDR3 size: 15 residues. V was trimmed by 1 base and J by 0 bases, leaving 8 bases between them. Germline V gives CDR1 LGHNA, CDR2 YNFKEQ. This chain's CDR3 is CASSQVGTSTDTQYF. In DNA form, the CDR3 reads TGTGCCAGCAGCCAAGTTGGGACTAGCACAGATACGCAGTATTTT.

J is TRBJ2-1 and V is TRBV5-1; 10 nucleotides agree with TRBD2. The CDR3 has 15 amino acids. The junction had 4 bases not matched to a gene; V was cut back by 0 bases and J by 7 bases. Per the germline V gene, CDR1 is SGHRS and CDR2 is YFSETQ. The CDR3 coding sequence is TGCGCCAGCAGCTTGGCCGGGACTAGCGTGAATGAGCAGTTCTTC. The encoded protein is CASSLAGTSVNEQFF.

The chain combines TRBV27 with TRBJ2-2; no firm D call. V was cut by 6 bases and J by 3 bases, with 5 bases left in between. The CDR3 totals 12 residues. The germline gives CDR1 MNHEY, CDR2 SMNVEV (reference sequence). For the CDR3, the DNA is TGTGCCAGCAGCCAATACACCGGGGAGCTGTTTTTT. Its translation is CASSQYTGELFF.